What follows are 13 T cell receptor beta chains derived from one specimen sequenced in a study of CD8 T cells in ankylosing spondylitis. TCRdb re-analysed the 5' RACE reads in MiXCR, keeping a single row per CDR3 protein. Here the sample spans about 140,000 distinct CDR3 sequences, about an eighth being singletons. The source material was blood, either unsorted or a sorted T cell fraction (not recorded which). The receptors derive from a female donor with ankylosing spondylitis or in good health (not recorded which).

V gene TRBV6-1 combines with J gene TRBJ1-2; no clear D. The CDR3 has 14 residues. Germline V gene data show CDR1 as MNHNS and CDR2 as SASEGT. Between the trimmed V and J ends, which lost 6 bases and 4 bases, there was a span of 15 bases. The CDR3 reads CASSGDIYLYGYTF. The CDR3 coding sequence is TGTGCCAGCAGCGGAGACATTTACCTCTATGGCTACACCTTC.

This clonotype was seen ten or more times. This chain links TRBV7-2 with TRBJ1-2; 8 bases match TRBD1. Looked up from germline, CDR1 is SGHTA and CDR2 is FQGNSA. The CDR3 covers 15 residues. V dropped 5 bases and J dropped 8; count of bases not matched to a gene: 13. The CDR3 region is CASSPTGGTGLGYTF. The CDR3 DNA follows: TGTGCCAGCAGCCCGACGGGGGGGACAGGACTAGGCTACACCTTC.

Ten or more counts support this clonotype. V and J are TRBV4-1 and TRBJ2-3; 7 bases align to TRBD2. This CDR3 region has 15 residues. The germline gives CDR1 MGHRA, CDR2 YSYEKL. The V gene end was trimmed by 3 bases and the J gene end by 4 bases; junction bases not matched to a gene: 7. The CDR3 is CASSHPTSFPDTQYF. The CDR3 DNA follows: TGCGCCAGCAGCCACCCGACTAGCTTCCCAGATACGCAGTATTTT.

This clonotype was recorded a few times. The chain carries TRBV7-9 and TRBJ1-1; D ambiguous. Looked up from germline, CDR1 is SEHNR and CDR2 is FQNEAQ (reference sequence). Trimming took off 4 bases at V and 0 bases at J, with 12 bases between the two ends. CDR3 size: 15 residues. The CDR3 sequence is CASSSPRTMNTEAFF. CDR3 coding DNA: TGTGCCAGCAGCTCCCCCCGGACCATGAACACTGAAGCTTTCTTT. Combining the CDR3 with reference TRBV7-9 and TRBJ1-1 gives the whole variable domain DTGVSQNPRHKITKRGQNVTFRCDPISEHNRLYWYRQTLGQGPEFLTYFQNEAQLEKSRLLSDRFSAERPKGSFSTLEIQRTEQGDSAMYLCASSSPRTMNTEAFFGQGTRLTVV.

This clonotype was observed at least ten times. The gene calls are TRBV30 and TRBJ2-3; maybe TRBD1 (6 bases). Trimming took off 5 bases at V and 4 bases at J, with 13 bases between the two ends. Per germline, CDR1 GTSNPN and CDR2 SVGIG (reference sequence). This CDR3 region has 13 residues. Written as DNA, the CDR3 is TGTGCCTGGGGACAGCGGCGCGCAGATACGCAGTATTTT. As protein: CAWGQRRADTQYF.

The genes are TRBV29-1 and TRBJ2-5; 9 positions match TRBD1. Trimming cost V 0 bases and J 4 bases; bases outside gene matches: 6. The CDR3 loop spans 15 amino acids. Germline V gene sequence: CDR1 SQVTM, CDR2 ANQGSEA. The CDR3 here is CSVEDMGQGTETQYF. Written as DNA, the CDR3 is TGCAGCGTTGAAGATATGGGACAGGGTACAGAGACCCAGTACTTC.

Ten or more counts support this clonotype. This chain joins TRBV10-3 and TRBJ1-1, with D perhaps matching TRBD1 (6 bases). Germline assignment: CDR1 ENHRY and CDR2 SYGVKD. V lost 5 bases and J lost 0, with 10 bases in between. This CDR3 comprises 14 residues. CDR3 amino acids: CAISLQGMNTEAFF. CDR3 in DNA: TGTGCCATCAGTCTTCAGGGGATGAACACTGAAGCTTTCTTT.

CDR3 in amino acids: CSARGFSGTYEQYF. The CDR3 DNA reads TGCAGTGCTAGAGGATTCTCGGGAACTTACGAGCAGTACTTC. The V gene is TRBV20-1, the J gene TRBJ2-7, with a possible D match to TRBD2 (5 bases). V was clipped by 1 base and J by 4 bases, with 14 bases between them. Germline CDR1 and CDR2: DFQATT and SNEGSKA (reference sequence). The CDR3 loop spans 14 amino acids.

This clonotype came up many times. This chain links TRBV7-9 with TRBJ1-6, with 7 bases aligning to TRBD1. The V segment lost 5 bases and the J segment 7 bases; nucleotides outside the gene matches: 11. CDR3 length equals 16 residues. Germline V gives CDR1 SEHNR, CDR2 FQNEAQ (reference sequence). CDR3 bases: TGTGCCAGCAGCCCAACCAGAGGGACAGACAATTCACCCCTCCACTTT. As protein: CASSPTRGTDNSPLHF.

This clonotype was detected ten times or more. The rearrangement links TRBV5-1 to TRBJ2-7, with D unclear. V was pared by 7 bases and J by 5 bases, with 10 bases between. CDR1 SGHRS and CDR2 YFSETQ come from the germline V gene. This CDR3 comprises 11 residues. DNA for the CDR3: TGCGCCAGCTTTGGTGACCACGAGCAGTACTTC. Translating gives CASFGDHEQYF.

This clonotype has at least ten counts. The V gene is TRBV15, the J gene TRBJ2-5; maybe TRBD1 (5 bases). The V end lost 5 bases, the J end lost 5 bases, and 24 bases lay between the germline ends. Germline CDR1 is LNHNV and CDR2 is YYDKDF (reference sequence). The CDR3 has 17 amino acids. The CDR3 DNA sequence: TGTGCCACCAGCGACAGAACTGGTGTTCTATACGAGGAGACCCAGTACTTC. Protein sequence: CATSDRTGVLYEETQYF.

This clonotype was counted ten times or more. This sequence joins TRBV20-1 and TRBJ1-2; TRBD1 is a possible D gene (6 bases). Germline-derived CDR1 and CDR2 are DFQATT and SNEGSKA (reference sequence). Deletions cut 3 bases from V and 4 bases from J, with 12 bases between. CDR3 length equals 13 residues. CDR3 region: CSASGQTTYGYTF. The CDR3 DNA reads TGCAGTGCTAGTGGACAGACTACCTATGGCTACACCTTC.

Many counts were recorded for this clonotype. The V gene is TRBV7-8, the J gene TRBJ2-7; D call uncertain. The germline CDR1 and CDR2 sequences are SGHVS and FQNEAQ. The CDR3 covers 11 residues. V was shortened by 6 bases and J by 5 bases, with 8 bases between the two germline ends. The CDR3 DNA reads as TGTGCCAGCAGAGGCCTGGACGAGCAGTACTTC. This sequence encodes CASRGLDEQYF.